This is a list of T cell receptor beta chains from one sample in a study of OX40 agonist ivuxolimab in advanced cancers. Sequencing was performed with immunoSEQ multiplex PCR; in TCRdb, only in-frame clones are kept and a portion is missing. Of about 80,000 clones listed, 90% are singletons. Sequenced here: CD4+ or CD8+ T cells sorted from blood, sampled in a trial of the OX40 agonist ivuxolimab. These receptors were taken from an adult with an advanced solid tumor such as melanoma, head and neck, liver or kidney cancer. Both conserved end residues are part of each CDR3. D genes are given only for firm matches. Clone sizes are given selectively: once, few, many, or a class where the clone is expanded.

j_call v_call clone_size d_call cdr3_aa cdr3_nt
TRBJ2-5 TRBV30 few . CAWTRYGGTETQYF TGTGCCTGGACCCGGTATGGCGGCACGGAGACCCAGTACTTC
TRBJ1-2 TRBV28 few TRBD1 CASSRQGIIHGYTF TGTGCCAGCAGTCGACAGGGTATCATTCATGGCTACACCTTC
TRBJ2-7 TRBV13 medium-sized . CASSPPGPMGQYF TGTGCCAGCAGCCCTCCGGGACCGATGGGGCAGTACTTC
TRBJ2-7 TRBV10-3 once . CAISEGGGRSYEQYF TGTGCCATCAGTGAGGGTGGGGGTCGCTCCTACGAGCAGTACTTC
TRBJ2-5 TRBV19 . TRBD2 CASSIAGGRETQYF TGTGCCAGTAGTATAGCGGGAGGCCGGGAGACCCAGTACTTC
TRBJ1-1 TRBV5-1 . TRBD1 CASSGGQGGAEAFF TGCGCCAGCAGCGGCGGACAGGGTGGTGCTGAAGCTTTCTTT
TRBJ2-7 TRBV28 . . CASSPPSHEQYF TGTGCCAGCAGTCCTCCGTCCCACGAGCAGTACTTC
TRBJ2-2 TRBV4-1 . . CASSQDSITTGELFF TGCGCCAGCAGCCAAGACTCCATAACCACCGGGGAGCTGTTTTTT
TRBJ2-7 TRBV5-6 . . CASSLAAYEQYF TGTGCCAGCAGCTTGGCTGCCTACGAGCAGTACTTC
TRBJ1-5 TRBV9 few . CASSVEGDQPQHF TGTGCCAGCAGCGTAGAGGGGGATCAGCCCCAGCATTTT
TRBJ1-5 TRBV30 . TRBD1 CAWSPGGADNQPQHF TGTGCCTGGAGCCCAGGGGGGGCGGACAATCAGCCCCAGCATTTT
TRBJ2-7 TRBV5-4 . . CASSFAGAPRQYF TGTGCCAGCAGCTTCGCAGGGGCTCCCAGGCAGTACTTC
TRBJ1-1 TRBV10-2 . . CASSELGGNTEAFF TGCGCCAGCAGTGAGCTCGGGGGAAACACTGAAGCTTTCTTT
TRBJ1-2 TRBV5-4 once . CASSLLGGVYGYTF TGTGCCAGCAGCTTATTGGGGGGTGTCTATGGCTACACCTTC
TRBJ2-4 TRBV5-1 . TRBD1 CASTPGQAAKNIQYF TGCGCCAGCACTCCGGGACAGGCTGCCAAAAACATTCAGTACTTC
TRBJ2-1 TRBV5-1 . TRBD2 CASSSSRGDNEQFF TGCGCCAGCAGCTCGTCCCGGGGGGACAATGAGCAGTTCTTC
TRBJ1-5 TRBV19 few . CASSGPGGNQPQHF TGTGCCAGTAGTGGTCCAGGCGGTAATCAGCCCCAGCATTTT
TRBJ2-5 TRBV29-1 . . CSGFEETQYF TGCAGCGGTTTTGAAGAGACCCAGTACTTC
TRBJ2-3 TRBV2 . . CASSPGGASTDTQYF TGTGCCAGCTCCCCAGGGGGGGCTAGCACAGATACGCAGTATTTT
TRBJ2-7 TRBV19 . . CASSISGPGYEQYF TGTGCCAGTAGTATATCAGGGCCCGGATACGAGCAGTACTTC